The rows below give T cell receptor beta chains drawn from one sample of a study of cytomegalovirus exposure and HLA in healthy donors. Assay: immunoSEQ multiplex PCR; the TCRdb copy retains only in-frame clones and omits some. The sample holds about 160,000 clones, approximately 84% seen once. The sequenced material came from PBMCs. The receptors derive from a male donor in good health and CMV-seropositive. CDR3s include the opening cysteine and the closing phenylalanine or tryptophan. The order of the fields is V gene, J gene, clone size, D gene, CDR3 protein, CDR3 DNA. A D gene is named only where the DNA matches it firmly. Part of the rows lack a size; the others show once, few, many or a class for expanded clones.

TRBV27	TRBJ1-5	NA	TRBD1	CASSAMTGGQPQHF	TGTGCCAGCAGTGCCATGACAGGGGGTCAGCCCCAGCATTTT
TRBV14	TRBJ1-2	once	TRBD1	CASRKDRVDGYTF	TGTGCCAGCAGAAAAGACAGGGTAGATGGCTACACCTTC
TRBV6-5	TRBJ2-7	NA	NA	CASSSTAGVSYEQYF	TGTGCCAGCAGTTCCACCGCCGGGGTCTCCTACGAGCAGTACTTC
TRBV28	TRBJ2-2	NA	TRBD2	CASSFGGTGELFF	TGTGCCAGCAGTTTCGGGGGGACCGGGGAGCTGTTTTTT
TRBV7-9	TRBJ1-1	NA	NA	CASSLLGGPTEAFF	TGTGCCAGCAGCCTCCTCGGGGGGCCCACTGAAGCTTTCTTT
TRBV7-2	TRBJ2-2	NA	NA	CASSLARGSWGELFF	TGTGCCAGCAGCTTAGCTCGTGGATCATGGGGCGAGCTGTTTTTT
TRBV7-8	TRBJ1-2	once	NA	CASSLSARQASYGYTF	TGTGCCAGCAGCTTAAGCGCCAGACAGGCTTCCTATGGCTACACCTTC
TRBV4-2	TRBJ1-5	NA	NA	CASSQDGQGSNQPQHF	TGTGCCAGCAGCCAAGATGGGCAGGGTAGCAATCAGCCCCAGCATTTT
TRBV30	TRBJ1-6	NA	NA	CAWKLAARSSYNSPLHF	TGTGCCTGGAAGCTTGCGGCACGAAGCTCCTATAATTCACCCCTCCACTTT
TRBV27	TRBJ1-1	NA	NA	CASSLSGGHTEAFF	TGTGCCAGCAGTTTGTCGGGGGGGCACACTGAAGCTTTCTTT
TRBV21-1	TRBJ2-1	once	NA	CASSKESLAGGILSYNEQFF	TGTGCCAGCAGCAAAGAATCTCTAGCGGGAGGGATACTCTCCTACAATGAGCAGTTCTTC
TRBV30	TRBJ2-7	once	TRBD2	CAWSVGLAGGYEQYF	TGTGCCTGGAGTGTTGGGCTAGCGGGAGGCTACGAGCAGTACTTC
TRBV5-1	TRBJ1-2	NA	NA	CASSAKQTGTDGYTF	TGCGCCAGCAGCGCCAAGCAAACAGGGACCGATGGCTACACCTTC
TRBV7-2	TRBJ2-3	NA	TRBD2	CASSRTSGVTDTQYF	TGTGCCAGCAGCCGGACTAGCGGGGTCACAGATACGCAGTATTTT
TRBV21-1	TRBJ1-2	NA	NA	CASSKFDRGPNYGYTF	TGTGCCAGCAGCAAATTCGACAGGGGGCCTAACTATGGCTACACCTTC
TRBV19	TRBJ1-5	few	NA	CASSTVRQPQHF	TGTGCCAGTAGTACGGTCCGGCAGCCCCAGCATTTT
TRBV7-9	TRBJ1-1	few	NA	CASGLSANTEAFF	TGTGCCAGCGGACTCAGTGCGAACACTGAAGCTTTCTTT
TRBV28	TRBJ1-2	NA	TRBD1	CASRNGQGAGGYTF	TGTGCCAGCAGAAACGGACAGGGGGCTGGTGGCTACACCTTC
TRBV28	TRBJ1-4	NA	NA	CASSPGDEKLFF	TGTGCCAGCAGTCCGGGGGATGAAAAACTGTTTTTT
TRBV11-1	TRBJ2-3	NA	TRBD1	CASSIMTGWAADTQYF	TGTGCCAGCAGCATTATGACAGGGTGGGCCGCAGATACGCAGTATTTT
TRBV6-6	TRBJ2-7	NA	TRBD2	CASTQGGQAYEQYF	TGTGCCAGCACCCAGGGAGGGCAGGCCTACGAGCAGTACTTC
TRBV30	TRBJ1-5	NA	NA	CAWAGSNQPQHF	TGTGCCTGGGCAGGGTCGAATCAGCCCCAGCATTTT
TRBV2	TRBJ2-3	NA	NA	CASSEAPLSTDTQYF	TGTGCCAGCAGTGAGGCTCCGTTAAGCACAGATACGCAGTATTTT
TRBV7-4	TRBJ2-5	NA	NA	CASPIRGPLYF	TGTGCCAGCCCCATCCGGGGTCCCCTGTACTTC
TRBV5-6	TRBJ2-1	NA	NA	CASSLAGEQNEQFF	TGTGCCAGCAGCTTGGCGGGGGAGCAGAATGAGCAGTTCTTC
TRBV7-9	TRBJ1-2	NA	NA	CSSSFPVANYGYTF	TGTTCCAGCAGCTTTCCAGTGGCTAACTATGGCTACACCTTC
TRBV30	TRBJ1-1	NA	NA	CAWSVGGRNTEAFF	TGTGCCTGGAGTGTGGGGGGGAGGAACACTGAAGCTTTCTTT
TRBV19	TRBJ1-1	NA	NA	CASSWGQANTEAFF	TGTGCCAGTAGCTGGGGGCAGGCGAACACTGAAGCTTTCTTT
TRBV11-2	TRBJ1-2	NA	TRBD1	CASSSTSQGRNGYTF	TGTGCCAGCAGCTCAACCTCACAGGGGAGAAATGGCTACACCTTC
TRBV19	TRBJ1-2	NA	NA	CASSIDRVYGYTF	TGTGCCAGTAGTATCGACAGAGTCTATGGCTACACCTTC
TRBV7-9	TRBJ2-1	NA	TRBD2	CASSNSGRAVPNEQFF	TGTGCCAGCAGCAATAGCGGGAGGGCCGTTCCCAATGAGCAGTTCTTC
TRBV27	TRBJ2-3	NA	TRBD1	CASSLGTGRGRTDTQYF	TGTGCCAGCAGTTTGGGGACAGGGCGGGGGCGCACAGATACGCAGTATTTT
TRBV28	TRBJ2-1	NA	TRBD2	CASSSPGLAGDDEQFF	TGTGCCAGCAGTTCTCCTGGACTAGCGGGAGACGATGAGCAGTTCTTC
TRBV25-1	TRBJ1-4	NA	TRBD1	CASSDWGRGISHEKLFF	TGTGCCAGCAGTGATTGGGGCAGGGGGATCAGCCATGAAAAACTGTTTTTT
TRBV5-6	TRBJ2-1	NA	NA	CASSLFYEQFF	TGTGCCAGCAGCTTGTTCTATGAGCAGTTCTTC
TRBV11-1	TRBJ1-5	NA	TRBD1	CASSRDRGQPQHF	TGTGCCAGCAGCCGGGACAGGGGGCAGCCCCAGCATTTT
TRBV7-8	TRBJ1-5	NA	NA	CASSSGQRLVQHF	TGTGCCAGCAGCTCCGGACAGCGGCTCGTACAGCATTTT
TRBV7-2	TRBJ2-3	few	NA	CASSLALWTDTQYF	TGTGCCAGCAGCTTAGCACTCTGGACAGATACGCAGTATTTT
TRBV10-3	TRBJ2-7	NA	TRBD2	CAISEHLAGGHNSYEQYF	TGTGCCATCAGTGAGCACCTAGCGGGAGGGCACAACTCCTACGAGCAGTACTTC
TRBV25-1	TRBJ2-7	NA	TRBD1	CASSDQGATPYEQYF	TGTGCCAGCAGTGATCAGGGGGCTACCCCCTACGAGCAGTACTTC
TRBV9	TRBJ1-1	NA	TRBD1	CASSVALIRQGKGEAFF	TGTGCCAGCAGCGTAGCCCTAATACGACAGGGAAAGGGTGAAGCTTTCTTT